This T cell receptor (beta chain) was found in a study of T cells after posttransplantation cyclophosphamide. The study's findings and limits: Donor CD8+ memory clones often dominated recipient blood repertoires at later times.

Germline CDR1 and CDR2: SGDLS and YYNGEE. CDR3 length: 16 residues. Trimming cost V 4 bases and J 1 base; bases outside gene matches: 5. In regard to this clone: The target antigen is unknown.

The naive gate required viable CD3+CD4+ or CD3+CD8+ cells with CCR7+CD45RA+CD45RO-CD95-CD27+CD28+ phenotype. This related bone marrow graft donor gave peripheral blood on the day of marrow donation. TCRdb's copy holds only in-frame clones and misses some; the assay was immunoSEQ multiplex PCR. Among 15,000 to 20,000 clones listed, about 95% were seen once. What was sequenced was naive CD4+ T cells sorted from blood. The chain couples TRBV9 to TRBJ2-1; TRBD2 agrees at 10 bases. The TCR originated in a woman between 50 and 59 years old in good health and a related stem cell transplant donor. The CDR3 loop reads CASSQSGRGSYNEQFF. In DNA form, the CDR3 reads TGTGCCAGCAGCCAGAGCGGGAGGGGATCCTACAATGAGCAGTTCTTC. The complete variable domain, with remaining parts taken from reference TRBV9 and TRBJ2-1, reads DSGVTQTPKHLITATGQRVTLRCSPRSGDLSVYWYQQSLDQGLQFLIQYYNGEERAKGNILERFSAQQFPDLHSELNLSSLELGDSALYFCASSQSGRGSYNEQFFGPGTRLTVL.